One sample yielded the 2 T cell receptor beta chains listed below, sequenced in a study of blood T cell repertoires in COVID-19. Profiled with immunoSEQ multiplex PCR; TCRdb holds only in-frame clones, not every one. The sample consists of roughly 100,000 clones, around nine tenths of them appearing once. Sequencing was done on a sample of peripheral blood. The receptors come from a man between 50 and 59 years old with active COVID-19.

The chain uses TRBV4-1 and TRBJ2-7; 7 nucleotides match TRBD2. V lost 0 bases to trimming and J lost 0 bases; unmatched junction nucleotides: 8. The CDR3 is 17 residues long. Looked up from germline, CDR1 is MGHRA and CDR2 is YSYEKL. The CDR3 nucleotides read TGCGCCAGCAGCCAAGAATGGAGGACTAGTCCCTCCTACGAGCAGTACTTC. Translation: CASSQEWRTSPSYEQYF.

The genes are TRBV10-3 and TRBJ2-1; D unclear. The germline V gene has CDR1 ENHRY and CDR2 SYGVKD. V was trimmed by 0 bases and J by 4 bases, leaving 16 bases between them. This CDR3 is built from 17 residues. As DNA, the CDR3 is TGTGCCATCAGTGAGTCGGAACAGAGACGGTTATACAATGAGCAGTTCTTC. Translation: CAISESEQRRLYNEQFF.